Each of the 18 T cell receptor beta chains below was sequenced from the same sample in a study of memory CD4+ T cells and cytomegalovirus serostatus. Single viable CD3+CD4+CD8-CD45RO+ cells were sorted as the memory CD4+ T cells. The method was immunoSEQ multiplex PCR; TCRdb's version includes in-frame clones alone and lacks a portion of them. The repertoire includes under 65,000 clones, under 80% of them detected once, and approximately 0.65% sits in the top ten. The sample consisted of memory CD4+ T cells from blood. The source of these receptors is an adult in good health and CMV-seronegative.

This sequence joins TRBV5-1 and TRBJ2-3; maybe TRBD1 (6 bases). Germline CDR1 SGHRS, CDR2 YFSETQ. The CDR3 is made up of 15 amino acids. The ends were cut back, 0 bases at V and 2 bases at J, with 10 bases in the middle. CDR3 loop: CASSLAAGATDTQYF. CDR3 nucleotides: TGCGCCAGCAGCTTGGCCGCAGGGGCCACAGATACGCAGTATTTT.

The table lists this clone with a count of one. This chain links TRBV29-1 with TRBJ2-2; D assignment may be TRBD1 or TRBD2 (5 bases each). CDR3 length: 13 residues. Germline lookup yields CDR1 SQVTM and CDR2 ANQGSEA. V lost 6 bases and J lost 5, with 13 bases in between. The DNA for the CDR3 is TGCAGCGTCGACCGGGACGGGACCGGGGAGCTGTTTTTT. Amino acid sequence: CSVDRDGTGELFF.

This rearrangement joins TRBV29-1 to TRBJ2-7, with D perhaps matching TRBD2 (5 bases). Trimming removed 4 bases from V and 5 bases from J, with 15 bases in between. The CDR3 length is 13 residues. The V gene's germline CDR1 is SQVTM and CDR2 ANQGSEA. This CDR3 reads CSVVSSFGNEQYF. DNA of the CDR3: TGCAGCGTTGTTTCCAGTTTCGGGAACGAGCAGTACTTC.

The rearrangement joins TRBV6-5 to TRBJ2-7, with 7 bases that match TRBD1. This CDR3 has 16 amino acids. Germline V gives CDR1 MNHEY, CDR2 SVGAGI. Unmatched junction bases numbered 9, after V lost 4 bases and J lost 0 bases. The CDR3 DNA follows: TGTGCCAGCAGTTCCTCCCCGACAGGGACCTCCTACGAGCAGTACTTC. It encodes CASSSSPTGTSYEQYF.

The chain has TRBV10-3 and TRBJ2-5; possibly TRBD1 or TRBD2 for D (5 bases each). The CDR3 loop spans 15 amino acids. Deletions cut 10 bases from V and 2 bases from J, with 20 bases between. Germline values: CDR1 ENHRY, CDR2 SYGVKD. The CDR3: CATAVGAGNQETQYF. The DNA for the CDR3 is TGTGCCACCGCGGTCGGGGCAGGCAATCAAGAGACCCAGTACTTC.

The chain has TRBV19 and TRBJ2-7, with 7 bases matching TRBD1. V shed 3 bases and J 6 bases; nucleotides not matched to a gene: 5. Germline values: CDR1 LNHDA, CDR2 SQIVND (reference sequence). The CDR3 is 13 residues long. The CDR3 protein is CASSMTGLGEQYF. For the CDR3, the DNA is TGTGCCAGTAGTATGACAGGGCTCGGCGAGCAGTACTTC.

In its sample, this clone was seen a few times. Its ends do not fully match the called genes, so a read error is possible. The chain is built from TRBV2 and TRBJ2-7, with 8 bases matching TRBD1. CDR3 length: 13 amino acids. Looked up from germline, CDR1 is SNHLY and CDR2 is FYNNEI. CDR3 DNA: TGTGCCAGCAGCGAAGACAGGGGCTACGAGCAGTACTTC. Encoded protein: CASSEDRGYEQYF. Drawing the rest from reference TRBV2 and TRBJ2-7, the complete variable domain is EPEVTQTPSHQVTQMGQEVILRCVPISNHLYFYWYRQILGQKVEFLVSFYNNEISEKSEIFDDQFSVERPDGSNFTLKIRSTKLEDSAMYFCASSEDRGYEQYFGPGTRLTVT.

Concerning this clone: This CDR3 is also generated by other DNA sequences in the sample. The chain recombines TRBV10-3 with TRBJ1-5, with D perhaps matching TRBD1 (5 bases). Germline CDR1 and CDR2: ENHRY and SYGVKD. The V end was cut by 6 bases, the J end by 4 bases, with 25 bases between. There are 18 residues in the CDR3. CDR3 sequence (DNA): TGTGCCATCAGAGGTCCGGGACCTAAGTCTTATAGTAATCAGCCCCAGCATTTT. Residues: CAIRGPGPKSYSNQPQHF.

The rearrangement links TRBV10-2 to TRBJ1-1, with 7 bases aligning to TRBD1. V gave up 7 bases and J gave up 5 bases; unmatched junction bases: 7. Germline lookup yields CDR1 WSHSY and CDR2 SAAADI. This CDR3 spans 13 amino acids. CDR3 coding DNA: TGCGCCAGCAACAGGGGTGTGGCGACTGAAGCTTTCTTT. Amino acids: CASNRGVATEAFF.

The chain employs TRBV7-9 and TRBJ2-7; D is undetermined. Trimming cost V 4 bases and J 12 bases, with 13 bases left between them. Germline V gene sequence: CDR1 SEHNR, CDR2 FQNEAQ (reference sequence). There are 11 residues in the CDR3. The CDR3 region has the DNA TGTGCCAGCAGCTCTTCGACGGAGAGGTACTTC. Translated, it gives CASSSSTERYF. Drawing the rest from reference TRBV7-9 and TRBJ2-7, the complete variable domain is DTGVSQNPRHKITKRGQNVTFRCDPISEHNRLYWYRQTLGQGPEFLTYFQNEAQLEKSRLLSDRFSAERPKGSFSTLEIQRTEQGDSAMYLCASSSSTERYFGPGTRLTVT.

This clone occurred a few times. The chain combines TRBV28 with TRBJ2-3; D might be TRBD2 (6 bases). The CDR3 is 15 residues long. Trimming took 7 bases from V and 6 from J, leaving 20 bases between them. Per germline, CDR1 MDHEN and CDR2 SYDVKM. The CDR3 sequence: CASIKTSWSTDTQYF. As DNA, the CDR3 is TGTGCCAGCATTAAGACTAGTTGGAGTACGGATACGCAGTATTTT. The whole variable domain, remainder taken from reference TRBV28 and TRBJ2-3, is DVKVTQSSRYLVKRTGEKVFLECVQDMDHENMFWYRQDPGLGLRLIYFSYDVKMKEKGDIPEGYSVSREKKERFSLILESASTNQTSMYLCASIKTSWSTDTQYFGPGTRLTVL.

CDR3 nucleotide sequence: TGTGCCAGCTCACCGTCTAGTCCAGCGGGGAACAATGAGCAGTTCTTC. Translation: CASSPSSPAGNNEQFF. The chain employs TRBV18 and TRBJ2-1, with 7 bases that match TRBD2. The CDR3 is 16 residues long. The J segment lost 5 bases and the V segment lost 3 bases, leaving 10 bases of the junction unmatched. Germline V gene sequence: CDR1 KGHSH, CDR2 LQKENI.

This chain uses TRBV19 with TRBJ1-5; tentatively, D is TRBD1 (6 bases). This CDR3 contains 13 residues. Trimming stripped 10 bases from V and 7 bases from J, with 17 bases between. Germline V CDR1 and CDR2: LNHDA, SQIVND (reference sequence). The DNA for the CDR3 is TGTGCCACAGCTCCAGGGGTGGGGCAGCCCCAGCATTTT. It codes for CATAPGVGQPQHF.

CDR3 coding DNA: TGTGCCAGCAGCTCTAGCGGAGCGAACACCGGGGAGCTGTTTTTT. This gives the protein CASSSSGANTGELFF. The rearrangement links TRBV9 to TRBJ2-2, with 7 nucleotides matching TRBD2. With 4 bases clipped from V and 0 bases from J, the junction kept 3 bases outside the gene matches. The CDR3 covers 15 residues. CDR1 and CDR2 from the germline V gene are SGDLS and YYNGEE.

This clone was counted only a few times. This chain uses TRBV10-3 with TRBJ2-2; maybe TRBD2 (6 bases). Germline V gives CDR1 ENHRY, CDR2 SYGVKD. This CDR3 has 15 amino acids. V lost 0 bases and J lost 3, with 8 bases in between. The CDR3 nucleotides are TGTGCCATCAGTGAGTCGGGCGGGGACACCGGGGAGCTGTTTTTT. Translation gives CAISESGGDTGELFF.

CDR3 sequence (DNA): TGTGCCAGCAGCGTCCGACAGTCCCCCTACGAGCAGTACTTC. It specifies CASSVRQSPYEQYF. The chain employs TRBV9 and TRBJ2-7; weak D call: TRBD1 (5 bases). The ends were cut back, 2 bases at V and 2 bases at J, with 11 bases in the middle. From germline, CDR1 is SGDLS and CDR2 YYNGEE. The CDR3 has 14 residues.

The V and J genes are TRBV7-2 and TRBJ2-1, with 14 bases that match TRBD2. Germline CDR1 SGHTA, CDR2 FQGNSA. J gave up 6 bases and V 2 bases, and 9 bases lay outside the gene matches. The length of the CDR3 is 18 residues. The CDR3 DNA reads as TGTGCCAGCAGCTTAACCGGGACTAGCGGGAGTGGGGGCAATGAGCAGTTCTTC. Translation gives CASSLTGTSGSGGNEQFF.

The chain combines TRBV7-9 with TRBJ1-1; D unresolved. The germline V gene has CDR1 SEHNR and CDR2 FQNEAQ (reference sequence). The CDR3 spans 15 residues. Trimming stripped 2 bases from V and 3 bases from J, with 13 bases between. CDR3 amino acids: CASSLLVSGDTEAFF. The DNA of the CDR3 is TGTGCCAGCAGCTTACTAGTGTCCGGGGACACTGAAGCTTTCTTT.